This T cell receptor (beta chain) was retrieved from a study of blood T cell repertoires in COVID-19. Across the whole study: Whether acute or convalescent, the COVID-19 samples came from the United States, Italy and Spain. T cells, B-cell-depleted T cells, or PBMCs provided the cDNA or gDNA that served as material.

In the original workflow: For nucleated cells, counts were estimated from reference gene primer amplification. TCRdb's table, derived via immunoSEQ multiplex PCR, lists solely in-frame clones and lacks some. V and J calls and clone size are those listed in that table; D and trimming were worked out from the DNA. There are about 250,000 clones in the sample; about four fifths occur only once, and around 8.9% lies in the top ten. The TCR comes from a man older than 75 with acute or convalescent COVID-19. The source material was peripheral blood.

The CDR3 nucleotides are TGTGCCAGCAGCTTTTCGAGGGTAGGGACAGATACGCAGTATTTT. Amino acid sequence: CASSFSRVGTDTQYF. The rearrangement uses TRBV11-3 and TRBJ2-3; D might be TRBD2 (5 bases). This CDR3 has 15 residues. Germline V lookup: CDR1 SGHNT, CDR2 YENEEA. The germline V and J ends were trimmed by 3 bases and 3 bases, with 13 bases remaining between them.